These 20 T cell receptor beta chains were sequenced from one sample in a study of monozygotic twins with inflammatory bowel disease. Following a re-call of the 5' RACE reads, TCRdb has one entry per CDR3 protein and lacks DNA. The table for this sample gives a few hundred thousand distinct CDR3 sequences. Sequenced input: blood. These receptors came from a human donor with ulcerative colitis or Crohn's disease, or a healthy co-twin of an affected twin (not recorded which).

This chain uses TRBV6-1 with TRBJ1-5; TCRdb selects TRBD1, and the lack of DNA leaves this call unchecked. This CDR3 region has 15 residues. Germline assignment: CDR1 MNHNS and CDR2 SASEGT. CDR3 sequence reads: CASSMTGLHNQPQHF.

This rearrangement joins TRBV5-1 to TRBJ2-1; absent DNA, TCRdb's TRBD2 call cannot be checked. CDR1 is SGHRS, CDR2 YFSETQ, per germline. The CDR3 consists of 15 residues. This CDR3 is CASSLVAGMGDEQFF.

The CDR3 loop is CASSQGRQGYADTQYF. V and J are TRBV14 and TRBJ2-3. Germline V gene data show CDR1 as SGHDN and CDR2 as FVKESK. The length of the CDR3 is 16 residues.

The chain combines TRBV9 with TRBJ2-1; as DNA is missing, the TRBD1 call by TCRdb cannot be tested. CDR3 length equals 17 residues. CDR1 and CDR2 (germline): SGDLS, YYNGEE. The CDR3 loop is CASSVGGGQSSYNEQFF. Filled out from reference TRBV9 and TRBJ2-1, the complete variable domain reads DSGVTQTPKHLITATGQRVTLRCSPRSGDLSVYWYQQSLDQGLQFLIQYYNGEERAKGNILERFSAQQFPDLHSELNLSSLELGDSALYFCASSVGGGQSSYNEQFFGPGTRLTVL.

This sequence joins TRBV4-2 and TRBJ1-1. Per the germline V gene, CDR1 is LGHNA and CDR2 is YNFKEQ. The CDR3 spans 16 residues. CDR3 amino acids: CASSQVSVGGGTEAFF.

The chain couples TRBV11-2 to TRBJ1-2; checking the TCRdb D call of TRBD1 is not possible without DNA. Germline CDR1 is SGHAT and CDR2 is FQNNGV. The CDR3 has 16 amino acids. The CDR3 loop reads CASSLGGTGSWYGYTF. Full variable domain (missing parts from reference TRBV11-2 and TRBJ1-2): EAGVAQSPRYKIIEKRQSVAFWCNPISGHATLYWYQQILGQGPKLLIQFQNNGVVDDSQLPKDRFSAERLKGVDSTLKIQPAKLEDSAVYLCASSLGGTGSWYGYTFGSGTRLTVV.

J is TRBJ2-2 and V is TRBV5-5; the D gene TCRdb calls, TRBD1, cannot be checked with no DNA. Germline loops: CDR1 SGHKS, CDR2 YYEKEE (reference sequence). The CDR3 has 16 residues. This CDR3 reads CASSLEDRRNTGELFF.

The chain links TRBV7-2 to TRBJ2-7; the TCRdb D gene call, TRBD2, has no DNA to confirm it. The germline V gene has CDR1 SGHTA and CDR2 FQGNSA. This CDR3 comprises 16 residues. The CDR3: CASSSLGTSVLDEQYF.

This sequence joins TRBV6-1 and TRBJ2-2; the D call from TCRdb, TRBD2, cannot be confirmed without DNA. CDR1 and CDR2 from the germline V gene are MNHNS and SASEGT. This CDR3 is built from 19 residues. The CDR3 sequence is CASSRSGPLAGGPTGELFF.

The rearrangement uses TRBV7-2 and TRBJ2-3; TCRdb gives TRBD1 as the D gene, but with no DNA this cannot be confirmed. In germline, CDR1 is SGHTA, CDR2 FQGNSA. The CDR3 has 13 residues. The CDR3 reads CASSSGGPDTQYF.

The rearrangement links TRBV7-7 to TRBJ2-1; lacking DNA, the TRBD2 call made by TCRdb goes unchecked. Germline loops: CDR1 SSHAT, CDR2 FNYEAQ (reference sequence). The CDR3 totals 15 residues. The CDR3 region is CASSPWRAGSNEQFF.

The gene calls are TRBV29-1 and TRBJ1-1; TCRdb designates TRBD1, a call that cannot be tested without DNA. The CDR3 runs 12 residues. Germline V gene lookup returns CDR1 SQVTM and CDR2 ANQGSEA. CDR3 sequence: CSIRDRGSEAFF.

V is TRBV19 and J is TRBJ2-7; TCRdb picks TRBD1, but there is no DNA to check that call. The CDR3 contains 13 residues. Germline V gene sequence: CDR1 LNHDA, CDR2 SQIVND (reference sequence). CDR3: CASSIQGFYEQYF.

The rearrangement joins TRBV5-1 to TRBJ1-1. This CDR3 spans 14 amino acids. Per germline, CDR1 SGHRS and CDR2 YFSETQ. This CDR3 is CASSLFSMNTEAFF.

This sequence joins TRBV6-2 or TRBV6-3 and TRBJ2-5; TCRdb reports TRBD2, a call that lacks DNA to check it against. CDR1 is MNHEY and CDR2 is SVGEGT in the germline V gene. The CDR3 has 19 residues. The CDR3 here is CASKRFLMLAGGHQETQYF.

The rearrangement links TRBV12-3 or TRBV12-4 to TRBJ1-3; TCRdb outputs TRBD1, but without DNA this stays unchecked. The CDR3 has 15 amino acids. This CDR3 is CASSYGTSSGNTIYF.

J is TRBJ1-2 and V is TRBV27; TCRdb returns TRBD1, unconfirmable since there is no DNA. This CDR3 comprises 13 residues. CDR1 is MNHEY and CDR2 is SMNVEV in the germline V gene (reference sequence). Here the CDR3 reads CASKGQGAHGYTF.

The genes are TRBV30 and TRBJ1-5. In germline, CDR1 is GTSNPN, CDR2 SVGIG (reference sequence). The CDR3 is 14 amino acids. This CDR3 is CAWSVLGQHQPQHF.

The gene calls are TRBV6-1 and TRBJ2-1; TCRdb lists TRBD2, though no DNA is available to test this call. The CDR3 contains 15 residues. Germline-derived CDR1 and CDR2 are MNHNS and SASEGT. CDR3 region: CASSEWEGKYNEQFF.

The rearrangement joins TRBV12-3 or TRBV12-4 to TRBJ2-4; with no DNA, the TCRdb D assignment of TRBD1 cannot be verified. This CDR3 is 15 amino acids long. The CDR3 reads CASSLAGEGKNIQYF.